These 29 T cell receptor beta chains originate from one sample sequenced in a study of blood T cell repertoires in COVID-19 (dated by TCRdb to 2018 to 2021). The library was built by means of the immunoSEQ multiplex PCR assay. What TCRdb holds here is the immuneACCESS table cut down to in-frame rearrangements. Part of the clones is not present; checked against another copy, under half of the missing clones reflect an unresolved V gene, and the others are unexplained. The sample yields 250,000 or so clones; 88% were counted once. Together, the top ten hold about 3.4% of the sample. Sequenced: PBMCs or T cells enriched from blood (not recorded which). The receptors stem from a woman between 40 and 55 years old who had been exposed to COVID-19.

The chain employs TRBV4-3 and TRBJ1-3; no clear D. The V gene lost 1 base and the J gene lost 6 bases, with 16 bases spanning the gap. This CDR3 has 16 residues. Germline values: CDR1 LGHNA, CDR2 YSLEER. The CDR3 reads CASSQVFYDTKNTIYF. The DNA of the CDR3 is TGCGCCAGCAGCCAAGTATTCTATGACACCAAAAACACCATATATTTT.

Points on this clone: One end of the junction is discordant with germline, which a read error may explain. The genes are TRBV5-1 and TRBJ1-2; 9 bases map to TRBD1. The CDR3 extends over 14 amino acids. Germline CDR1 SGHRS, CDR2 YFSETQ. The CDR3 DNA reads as TGTGCCAGCAGCTTGGCGGACAGGGGATCTGGCTACACCTTC. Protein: CASSLADRGSGYTF. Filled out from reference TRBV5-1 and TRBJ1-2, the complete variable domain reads KAGVTQTPRYLIKTRGQQVTLSCSPISGHRSVSWYQQTPGQGLQFLFEYFSETQRNKGNFPGRFSGRQFSNSRSEMNVSTLELGDSALYLCASSLADRGSGYTFGSGTRLTVV.

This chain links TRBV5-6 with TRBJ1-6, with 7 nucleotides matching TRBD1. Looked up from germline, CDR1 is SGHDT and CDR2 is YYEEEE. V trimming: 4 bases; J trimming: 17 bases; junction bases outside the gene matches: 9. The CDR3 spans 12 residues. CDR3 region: CASSIVQGTFHF. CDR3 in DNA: TGTGCCAGCAGCATCGTACAGGGGACTTTCCACTTT.

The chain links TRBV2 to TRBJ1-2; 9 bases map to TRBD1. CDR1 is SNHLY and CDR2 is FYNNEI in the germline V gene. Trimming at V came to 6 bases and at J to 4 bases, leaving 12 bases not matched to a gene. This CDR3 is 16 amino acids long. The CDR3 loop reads CASSPVQGARGYGYTF. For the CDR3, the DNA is TGTGCCAGCAGCCCAGTACAGGGGGCGCGCGGCTATGGCTACACCTTC.

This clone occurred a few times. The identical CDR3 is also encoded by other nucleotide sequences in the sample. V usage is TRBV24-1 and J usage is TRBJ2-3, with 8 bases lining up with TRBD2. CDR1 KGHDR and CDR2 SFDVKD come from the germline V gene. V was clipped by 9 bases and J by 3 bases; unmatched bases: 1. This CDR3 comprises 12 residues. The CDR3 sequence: CATAGGTDTQYF. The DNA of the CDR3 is TGTGCCACCGCGGGGGGAACAGATACGCAGTATTTT.

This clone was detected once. The CDR3, as DNA: TGTGCCAGCTCGGGACAGGGGGTGAGCAATCAGCCCCAGCATTTT. This encodes CASSGQGVSNQPQHF. The V call is TRBV18, the J call TRBJ1-5, with 11 bases matching TRBD1. V lost 6 bases and J lost 1; bases outside the gene matches: 2. The germline CDR1 and CDR2 sequences are KGHSH and LQKENI. This CDR3 has 15 amino acids. The full variable domain, completed using reference TRBV18 and TRBJ1-5, is NAGVMQNPRHLVRRRGQEARLRCSPMKGHSHVYWYRQLPEEGLKFMVYLQKENIIDESGMPKERFSAEFPKEGPSILRIQQVVRGDSAAYFCASSGQGVSNQPQHFGDGTRLSIL.

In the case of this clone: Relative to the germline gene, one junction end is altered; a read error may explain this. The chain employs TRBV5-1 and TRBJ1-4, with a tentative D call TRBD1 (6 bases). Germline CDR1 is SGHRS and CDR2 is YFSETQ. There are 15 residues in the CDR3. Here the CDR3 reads CASSSEQGMGEKLFF. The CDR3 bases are TGTGCCAGCAGCTCGGAACAGGGCATGGGAGAAAAACTGTTTTTT.

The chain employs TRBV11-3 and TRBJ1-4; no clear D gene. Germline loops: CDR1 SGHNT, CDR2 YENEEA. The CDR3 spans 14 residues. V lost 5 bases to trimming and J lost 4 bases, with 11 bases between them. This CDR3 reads CASSPGELNEKLFF. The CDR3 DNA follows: TGTGCCAGCAGCCCCGGGGAGCTTAATGAAAAACTGTTTTTT.

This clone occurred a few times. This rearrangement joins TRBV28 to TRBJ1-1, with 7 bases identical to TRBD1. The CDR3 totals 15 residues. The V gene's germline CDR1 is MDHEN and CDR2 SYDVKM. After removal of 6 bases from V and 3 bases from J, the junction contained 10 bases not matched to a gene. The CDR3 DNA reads TGTGCCAGCAGCCCCTCCGACAGGGACTACACTGAAGCTTTCTTT. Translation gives CASSPSDRDYTEAFF.

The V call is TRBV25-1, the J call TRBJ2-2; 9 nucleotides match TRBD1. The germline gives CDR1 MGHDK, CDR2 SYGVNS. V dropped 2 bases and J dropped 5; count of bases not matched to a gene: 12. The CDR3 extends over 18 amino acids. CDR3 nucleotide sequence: TGTGCCAGCAGTGAACTAGGATTTGGGACAGGGAAGACCGGGGAGCTGTTTTTT. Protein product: CASSELGFGTGKTGELFF.

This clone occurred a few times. The chain's CDR3 is CASRDEGRGSYNEQFF. For the CDR3, the DNA is TGTGCCAGCAGGGATGAAGGACGGGGTTCCTACAATGAGCAGTTCTTC. V gene TRBV5-6 combines with J gene TRBJ2-1, with D possibly matching TRBD2 (5 bases). V was pared by 5 bases and J by 1 base, with 16 bases between. The CDR3 has 16 residues. Germline V gene data show CDR1 as SGHDT and CDR2 as YYEEEE.

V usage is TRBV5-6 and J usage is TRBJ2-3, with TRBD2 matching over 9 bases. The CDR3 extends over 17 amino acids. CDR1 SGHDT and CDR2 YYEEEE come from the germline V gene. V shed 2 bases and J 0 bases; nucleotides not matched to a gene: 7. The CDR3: CASSLVSGGPSTDTQYF. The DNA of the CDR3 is TGTGCCAGCAGCTTAGTTAGCGGGGGACCTAGCACAGATACGCAGTATTTT.

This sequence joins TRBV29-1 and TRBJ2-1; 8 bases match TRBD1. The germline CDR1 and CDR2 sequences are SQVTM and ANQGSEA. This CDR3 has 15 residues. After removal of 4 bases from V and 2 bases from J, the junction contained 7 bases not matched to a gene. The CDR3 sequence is CSVGTDRGAYNEQFF. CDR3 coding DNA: TGCAGCGTTGGGACTGACAGGGGTGCCTACAATGAGCAGTTCTTC.

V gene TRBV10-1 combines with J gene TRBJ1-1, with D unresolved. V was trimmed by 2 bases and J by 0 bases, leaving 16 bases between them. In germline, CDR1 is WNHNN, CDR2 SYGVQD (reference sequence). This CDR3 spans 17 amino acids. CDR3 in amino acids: CASSEARTSKMNTEAFF. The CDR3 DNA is TGCGCCAGCAGTGAGGCGAGGACTTCCAAAATGAACACTGAAGCTTTCTTT.

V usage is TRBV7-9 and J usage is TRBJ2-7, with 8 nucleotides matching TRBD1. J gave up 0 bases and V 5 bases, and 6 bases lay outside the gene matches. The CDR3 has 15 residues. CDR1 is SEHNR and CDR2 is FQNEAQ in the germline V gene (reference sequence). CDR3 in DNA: TGTGCCAGCAGCCGGGACAGGATCAGCTCCTACGAGCAGTACGTC. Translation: CASSRDRISSYEQYV.

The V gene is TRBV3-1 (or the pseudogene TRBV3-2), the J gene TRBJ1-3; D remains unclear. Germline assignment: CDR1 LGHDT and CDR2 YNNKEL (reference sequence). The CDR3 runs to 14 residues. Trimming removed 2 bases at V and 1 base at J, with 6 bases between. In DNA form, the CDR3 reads TGTGCCAGCAGCCAAACCGGGTCTGGAAACACCATATATTTT. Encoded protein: CASSQTGSGNTIYF.

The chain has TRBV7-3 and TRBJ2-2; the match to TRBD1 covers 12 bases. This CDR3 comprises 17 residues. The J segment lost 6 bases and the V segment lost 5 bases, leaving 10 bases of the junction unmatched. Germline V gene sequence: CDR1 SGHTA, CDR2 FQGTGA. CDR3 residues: CASSPGTGGVYAGELFF. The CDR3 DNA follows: TGTGCCAGCAGCCCAGGGACAGGGGGCGTATATGCCGGGGAGCTGTTTTTT.

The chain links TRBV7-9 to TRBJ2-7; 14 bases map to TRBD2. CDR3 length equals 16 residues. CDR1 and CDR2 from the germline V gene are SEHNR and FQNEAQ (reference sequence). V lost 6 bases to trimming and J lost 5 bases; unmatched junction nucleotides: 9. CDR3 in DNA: TGTGCCAGCAGTAGACCGGGACTAGCGGGAGAAGACGAGCAGTACGTC. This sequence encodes CASSRPGLAGEDEQYV.

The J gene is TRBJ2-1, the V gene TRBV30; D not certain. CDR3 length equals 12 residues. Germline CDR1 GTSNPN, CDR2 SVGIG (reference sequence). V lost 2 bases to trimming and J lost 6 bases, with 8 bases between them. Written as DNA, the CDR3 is TGTGCCTGGAGTCGTCCCCCCAATGAGCAGTTCTTC. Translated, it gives CAWSRPPNEQFF.

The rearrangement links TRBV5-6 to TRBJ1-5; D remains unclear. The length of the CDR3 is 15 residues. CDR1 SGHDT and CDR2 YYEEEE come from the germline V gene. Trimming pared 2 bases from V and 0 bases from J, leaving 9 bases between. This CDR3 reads CASSFRRDSNQPQHF. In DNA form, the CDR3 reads TGTGCCAGCAGCTTTAGGAGGGATAGCAATCAGCCCCAGCATTTT. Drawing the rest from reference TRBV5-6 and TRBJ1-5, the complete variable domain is DAGVTQSPTHLIKTRGQQVTLRCSPKSGHDTVSWYQQALGQGPQFIFQYYEEEERQRGNFPDRFSGHQFPNYSSELNVNALLLGDSALYLCASSFRRDSNQPQHFGDGTRLSIL.

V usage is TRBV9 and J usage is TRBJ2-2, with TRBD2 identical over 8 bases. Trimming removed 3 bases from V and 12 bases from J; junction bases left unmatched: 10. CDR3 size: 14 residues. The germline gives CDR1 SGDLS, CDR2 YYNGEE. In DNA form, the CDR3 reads TGTGCCAGCAGCGCGCAGACAGTAGCGGGACAGCTGTTTTTT. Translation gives CASSAQTVAGQLFF.

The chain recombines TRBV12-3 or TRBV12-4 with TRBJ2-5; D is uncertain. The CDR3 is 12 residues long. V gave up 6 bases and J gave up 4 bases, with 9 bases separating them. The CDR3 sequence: CASSHNGETQYF. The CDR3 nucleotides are TGTGCCAGCAGCCACAATGGAGAGACCCAGTACTTC.

The CDR3 reads CASSQSNMGQVGTDTQYF. For the CDR3, the DNA is TGTGCCAGCAGCCAATCTAACATGGGACAGGTTGGCACAGATACGCAGTATTTT. V gene TRBV4-2 combines with J gene TRBJ2-3; 8 nucleotides align to TRBD1. Germline assignment: CDR1 LGHNA and CDR2 YNFKEQ. The junction had 11 bases not matched to a gene; V was cut back by 2 bases and J by 1 base. The length of the CDR3 is 18 residues.

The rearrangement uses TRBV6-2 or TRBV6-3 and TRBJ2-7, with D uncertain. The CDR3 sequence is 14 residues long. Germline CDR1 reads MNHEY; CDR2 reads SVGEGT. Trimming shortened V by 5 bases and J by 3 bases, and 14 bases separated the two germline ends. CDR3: CASSEEFSIYEQYF. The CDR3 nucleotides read TGTGCCAGCAGTGAGGAGTTTTCGATCTACGAGCAGTACTTC.

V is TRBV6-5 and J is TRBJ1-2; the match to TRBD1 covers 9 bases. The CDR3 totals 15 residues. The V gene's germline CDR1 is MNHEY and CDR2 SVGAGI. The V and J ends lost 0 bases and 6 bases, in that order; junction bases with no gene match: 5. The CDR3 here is CASSYSGGQGDGYTF. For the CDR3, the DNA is TGTGCCAGCAGTTACTCGGGGGGACAGGGCGATGGCTACACCTTC.

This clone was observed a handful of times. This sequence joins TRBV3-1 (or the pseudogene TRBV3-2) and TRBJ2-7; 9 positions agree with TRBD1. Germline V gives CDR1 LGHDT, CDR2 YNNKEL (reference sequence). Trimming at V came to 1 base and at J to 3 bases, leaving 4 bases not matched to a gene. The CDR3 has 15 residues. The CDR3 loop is CASSQGDRAGYEQYF. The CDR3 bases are TGTGCCAGCAGCCAAGGGGACAGGGCGGGCTACGAGCAGTACTTC.

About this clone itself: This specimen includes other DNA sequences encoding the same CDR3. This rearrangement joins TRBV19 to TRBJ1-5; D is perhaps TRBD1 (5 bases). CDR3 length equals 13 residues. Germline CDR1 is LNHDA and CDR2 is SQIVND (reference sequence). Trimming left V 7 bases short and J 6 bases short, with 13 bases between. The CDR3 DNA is TGTGCCAGTACCTTTAAGGGGTTTCAGCCCCAGCATTTT. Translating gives CASTFKGFQPQHF.

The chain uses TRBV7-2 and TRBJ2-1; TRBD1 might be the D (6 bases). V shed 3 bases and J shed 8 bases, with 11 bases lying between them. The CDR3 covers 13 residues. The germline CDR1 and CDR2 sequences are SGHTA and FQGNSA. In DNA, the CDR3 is TGTGCCAGCAGCTTTTTATCAGGGGATGAGCAGTTCTTC. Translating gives CASSFLSGDEQFF.

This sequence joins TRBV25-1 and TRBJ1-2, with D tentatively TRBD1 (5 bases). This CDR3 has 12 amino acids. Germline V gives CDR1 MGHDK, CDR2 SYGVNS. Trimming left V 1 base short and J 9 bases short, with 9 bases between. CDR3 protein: CASSEFGGSYTF. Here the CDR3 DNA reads TGTGCCAGCAGTGAATTCGGGGGAAGCTACACCTTC.